The 10 T cell receptor beta chains given below trace back to one sample, sequenced in a study of cytomegalovirus exposure and HLA in healthy donors. With 60 Vbeta and 13 Jbeta primers, the PCR was carried out. The protocol was immunoSEQ multiplex PCR, while the TCRdb copy is restricted to in-frame clones and leaves out a portion. The data show approximately 88,000 clones, more than 75% seen once. The sample comprised PBMCs. The receptors were sampled from a man aged 25 to 45 in good health and CMV-seropositive.

The V and J genes are TRBV19 and TRBJ2-1; the match to TRBD2 covers 10 bases. This CDR3 spans 15 amino acids. Per germline, CDR1 LNHDA and CDR2 SQIVND (reference sequence). After removal of 5 bases from V and 5 bases from J, the junction contained 6 bases not matched to a gene. CDR3 DNA: TGTGCCAGTAGTGCCACTAGCGGGATTGACAATGAGCAGTTCTTC. Amino acids: CASSATSGIDNEQFF.

Only a few counts were recorded for this clone. The rearrangement joins TRBV5-1 to TRBJ2-3; no firm D call. Germline assignment: CDR1 SGHRS and CDR2 YFSETQ. The CDR3 has 15 residues. V was cut by 5 bases and J by 0 bases, with 13 bases left in between. Written as DNA, the CDR3 is TGCGCCAGCAGGGTGCGGTACACTAGCACAGATACGCAGTATTTT. This codes for CASRVRYTSTDTQYF.

The chain joins TRBV12-5 to TRBJ1-1; maybe TRBD1 (5 bases). The CDR3 spans 19 residues. Trimming stripped 0 bases from V and 10 bases from J, with 30 bases between. Germline CDR1 reads LGHNT; CDR2 reads FRNRAP. CDR3 sequence (DNA): TGTGCTAGTGGTTTGGTACGCGACGGGGAGGTGGGACTTCACTTGGGAGCTTTCTTT. This gives the protein CASGLVRDGEVGLHLGAFF.

The J gene is TRBJ1-1, the V gene TRBV7-2; maybe TRBD1 (5 bases). Germline assignment: CDR1 SGHTA and CDR2 FQGNSA. CDR3 length: 12 residues. V was cut by 11 bases and J by 0 bases, with 10 bases left in between. Here the CDR3 reads CAAGGMNTEAFF. The CDR3 DNA reads TGTGCCGCCGGGGGAATGAACACTGAAGCTTTCTTT. The complete variable domain, with remaining parts taken from reference TRBV7-2 and TRBJ1-1, reads GAGVSQSPSNKVTEKGKDVELRCDPISGHTALYWYRQSLGQGLEFLIYFQGNSAPDKSGLPSDRFSAERTGGSVSTLTIQRTQQEDSAVYLCAAGGMNTEAFFGQGTRLTVV.

This rearrangement joins TRBV6-5 to TRBJ2-1, with 8 bases aligning to TRBD2. V was pared by 7 bases and J by 5 bases, with 10 bases of the junction left unmatched. The germline CDR1 and CDR2 sequences are MNHEY and SVGAGI. This CDR3 has 15 amino acids. CDR3 nucleotides: TGTGCCAGCAAAAAAGGACTAGCCCTCCACAATGAGCAGTTCTTC. Its translation: CASKKGLALHNEQFF.

V and J are TRBV7-9 and TRBJ1-2; D gene uncertain. V was pared by 5 bases and J by 6 bases, with 10 bases between. Germline CDR1 SEHNR, CDR2 FQNEAQ (reference sequence). The CDR3 spans 12 residues. CDR3 bases: TGTGCCAGCAGCCAGGCCGTGAATGGCTACACCTTC. Translating it yields CASSQAVNGYTF. Combining the CDR3 with reference TRBV7-9 and TRBJ1-2 gives the whole variable domain DTGVSQNPRHKITKRGQNVTFRCDPISEHNRLYWYRQTLGQGPEFLTYFQNEAQLEKSRLLSDRFSAERPKGSFSTLEIQRTEQGDSAMYLCASSQAVNGYTFGSGTRLTVV.

This clone has a single count. V and J are TRBV5-8 and TRBJ2-5; D may be TRBD1 (5 bases). V was pared by 3 bases and J by 4 bases, with 19 bases between. There are 16 residues in the CDR3. Germline CDR1 SGHTS, CDR2 YDEGEE. This CDR3 reads CASSSRSRWGGETQYF. Here the CDR3 DNA reads TGTGCCAGCAGCTCCCGGTCGAGATGGGGCGGAGAGACCCAGTACTTC.

V is TRBV27 and J is TRBJ2-7, with 9 bases fitting TRBD1. V dropped 4 bases and J dropped 4; count of bases not matched to a gene: 8. Germline V gives CDR1 MNHEY, CDR2 SMNVEV (reference sequence). This CDR3 has 15 residues. In DNA form, the CDR3 reads TGTGCCAGCAGTTCCGGACAGGGGAAGGCTTACGAGCAGTACTTC. This sequence encodes CASSSGQGKAYEQYF.

There are a few counts of this clone. Written as DNA, the CDR3 is TGTGCCATCAGTGAGTCCTTTAACCGACAGGTCGGCGGCTACACCTTC. This gives the protein CAISESFNRQVGGYTF. The rearrangement uses TRBV10-3 and TRBJ1-2; D might be TRBD1 (6 bases). The CDR3 loop spans 16 amino acids. Germline V CDR1 and CDR2: ENHRY, SYGVKD. V was shortened by 0 bases and J by 8 bases, with 19 bases between the two germline ends.

V usage is TRBV5-1 and J usage is TRBJ2-2, with 7 bases identical to TRBD1. Germline assignment: CDR1 SGHRS and CDR2 YFSETQ. V lost 4 bases, J lost 4 bases, and 4 bases stayed unmatched. The CDR3 totals 14 residues. CDR3 amino acids: CASSLGQLTGELFF. Here the CDR3 DNA reads TGCGCCAGCAGCCTGGGACAGCTCACCGGGGAGCTGTTTTTT.